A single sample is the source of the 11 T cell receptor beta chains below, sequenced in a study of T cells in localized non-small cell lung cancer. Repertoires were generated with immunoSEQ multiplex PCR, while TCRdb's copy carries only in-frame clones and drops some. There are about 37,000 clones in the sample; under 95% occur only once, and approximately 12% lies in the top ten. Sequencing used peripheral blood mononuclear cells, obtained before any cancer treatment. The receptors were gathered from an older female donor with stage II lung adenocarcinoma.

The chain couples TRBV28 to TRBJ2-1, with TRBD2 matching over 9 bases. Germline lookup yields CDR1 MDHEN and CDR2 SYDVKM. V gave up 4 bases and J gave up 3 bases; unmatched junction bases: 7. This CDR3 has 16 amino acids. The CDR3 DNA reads TGTGCCAGCAGTTCCTTAGCGGGAGTGCACTACAATGAGCAGTTCTTC. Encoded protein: CASSSLAGVHYNEQFF.

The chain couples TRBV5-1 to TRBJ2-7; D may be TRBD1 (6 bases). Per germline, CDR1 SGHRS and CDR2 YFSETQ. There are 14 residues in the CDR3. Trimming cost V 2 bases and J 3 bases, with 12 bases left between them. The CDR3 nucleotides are TGCGCCAGCAGCTTCTTACAGGGAAGCTACGAGCAGTACTTC. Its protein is CASSFLQGSYEQYF. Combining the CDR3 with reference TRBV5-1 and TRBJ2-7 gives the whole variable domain KAGVTQTPRYLIKTRGQQVTLSCSPISGHRSVSWYQQTPGQGLQFLFEYFSETQRNKGNFPGRFSGRQFSNSRSEMNVSTLELGDSALYLCASSFLQGSYEQYFGPGTRLTVT.

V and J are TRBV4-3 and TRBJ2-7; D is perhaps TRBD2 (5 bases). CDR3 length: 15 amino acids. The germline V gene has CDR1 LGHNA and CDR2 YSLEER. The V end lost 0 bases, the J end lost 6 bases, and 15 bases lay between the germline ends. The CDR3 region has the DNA TGCGCCAGCAGCCAAGATGTATCTAGCCATGTCGAGCAGTACTTC. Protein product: CASSQDVSSHVEQYF.

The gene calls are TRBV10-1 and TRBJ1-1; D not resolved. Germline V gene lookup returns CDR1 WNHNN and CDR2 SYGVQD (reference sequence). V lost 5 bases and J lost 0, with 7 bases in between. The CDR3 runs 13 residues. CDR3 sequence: CASSRALNTEAFF. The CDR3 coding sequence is TGCGCCAGCAGTAGGGCCCTGAACACTGAAGCTTTCTTT.

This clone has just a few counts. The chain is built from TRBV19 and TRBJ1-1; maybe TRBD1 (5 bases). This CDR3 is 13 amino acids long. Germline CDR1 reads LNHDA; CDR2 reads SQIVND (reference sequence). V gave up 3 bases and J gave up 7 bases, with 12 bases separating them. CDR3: CASSIGTVNEAFF. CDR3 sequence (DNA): TGTGCCAGTAGTATCGGGACGGTTAATGAAGCTTTCTTT.

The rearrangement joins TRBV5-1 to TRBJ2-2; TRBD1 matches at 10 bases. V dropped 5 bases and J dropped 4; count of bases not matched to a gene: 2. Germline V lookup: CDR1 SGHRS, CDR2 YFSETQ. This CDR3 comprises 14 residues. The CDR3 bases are TGCGCCAGCAGTCGGACAGGGGGCACCGGGGAGCTGTTTTTT. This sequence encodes CASSRTGGTGELFF.

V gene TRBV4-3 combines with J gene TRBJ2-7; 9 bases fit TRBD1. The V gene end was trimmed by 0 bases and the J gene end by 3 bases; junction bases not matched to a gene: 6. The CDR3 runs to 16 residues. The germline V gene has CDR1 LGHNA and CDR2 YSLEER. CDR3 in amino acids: CASSQEYGQGYYEQYF. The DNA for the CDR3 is TGCGCCAGCAGCCAAGAATACGGACAGGGGTACTACGAGCAGTACTTC.

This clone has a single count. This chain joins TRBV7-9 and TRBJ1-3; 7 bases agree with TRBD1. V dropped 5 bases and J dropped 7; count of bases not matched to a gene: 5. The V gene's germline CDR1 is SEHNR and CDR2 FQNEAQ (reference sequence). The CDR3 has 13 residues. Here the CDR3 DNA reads TGTGCCAGCAGCGCCGGGACAGTGAACACCATATATTTT. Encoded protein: CASSAGTVNTIYF. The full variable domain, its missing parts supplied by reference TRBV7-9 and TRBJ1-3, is DTGVSQNPRHKITKRGQNVTFRCDPISEHNRLYWYRQTLGQGPEFLTYFQNEAQLEKSRLLSDRFSAERPKGSFSTLEIQRTEQGDSAMYLCASSAGTVNTIYFGEGSWLTVV.

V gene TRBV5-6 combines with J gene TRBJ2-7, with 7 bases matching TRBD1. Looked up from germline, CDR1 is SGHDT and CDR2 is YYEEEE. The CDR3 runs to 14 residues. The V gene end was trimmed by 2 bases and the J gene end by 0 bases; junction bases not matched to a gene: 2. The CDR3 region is CASSLTGVSYEQYF. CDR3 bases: TGTGCCAGCAGCTTAACAGGGGTCTCCTACGAGCAGTACTTC.

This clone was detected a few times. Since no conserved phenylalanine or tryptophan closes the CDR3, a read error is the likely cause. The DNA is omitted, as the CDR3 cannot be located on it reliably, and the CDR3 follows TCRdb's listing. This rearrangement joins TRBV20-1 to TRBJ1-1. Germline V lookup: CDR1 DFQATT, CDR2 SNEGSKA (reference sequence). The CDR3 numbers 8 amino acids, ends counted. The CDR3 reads CSATHATL.

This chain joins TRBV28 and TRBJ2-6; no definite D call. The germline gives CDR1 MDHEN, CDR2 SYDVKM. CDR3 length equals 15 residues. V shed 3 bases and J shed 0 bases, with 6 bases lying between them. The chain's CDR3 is CASSLMSSGANVLTF. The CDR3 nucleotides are TGTGCCAGCAGTTTGATGAGCTCTGGGGCCAACGTCCTGACTTTC.